The 4 T cell receptor beta chains presented below share a single source sample, sequenced in a study of regulatory T cells in long-lasting Graves disease. Construction of the TCR beta libraries employed iRepertoire HTBI primers in conjunction with Arm-PCR of CDR3 regions. TCRdb ran MiXCR on the multiplex PCR reads and lists one entry per CDR3 protein. The sample includes a few hundred thousand distinct CDR3 sequences, around 23% of them seen just once. Time point given: persistent/refractory GD, antithyroid drugs over 5 years with positive TRAb. Construction of the TCR library relied on RNA isolated from PBMCs. The specimen comprised peripheral blood mononuclear cells (PBMCs), sampled when the disease was refractory, from a patient treated with antithyroid drugs. Source of these receptors: a woman in her thirties or forties with Graves disease.

The V gene is TRBV6-1, the J gene TRBJ2-4; D remains unclear. Germline-derived CDR1 and CDR2 are MNHNS and SASEGT. The CDR3 is made up of 13 amino acids. Trimming pared 6 bases from V and 7 bases from J, leaving 13 bases between. The CDR3 DNA sequence: TGTGCCAGCAGCCCAGAAAGGGTGAACATTCAGTACTTC. Amino acids: CASSPERVNIQYF.

This clonotype was observed at least ten times. The chain is built from TRBV7-2 and TRBJ2-2, with TRBD2 matching 11 bases. Germline V CDR1 and CDR2: SGHTA, FQGNSA. The CDR3 consists of 14 residues. V dropped 7 bases and J dropped 6; count of bases not matched to a gene: 4. The CDR3 DNA reads TGTGCCAGCAAACTAGCGGGAGTGGCCGGGGAGCTGTTTTTT. This sequence encodes CASKLAGVAGELFF.

The table lists this clonotype with a few counts. V is TRBV7-3 and J is TRBJ2-7; the D gene is possibly TRBD2 (5 bases). Germline V gene sequence: CDR1 SGHTA, CDR2 FQGTGA. The CDR3 sequence is 13 residues long. The V and J ends lost 5 bases and 2 bases respectively, with 10 bases between them. The CDR3 region is CASSPGNTYEQYF. CDR3 coding DNA: TGTGCCAGCAGCCCCGGGAACACCTACGAGCAGTACTTC.

This clonotype showed up many times. The chain recombines TRBV6-1 with TRBJ1-5; possibly TRBD1 for D (5 bases). Germline V gene lookup returns CDR1 MNHNS and CDR2 SASEGT. This CDR3 is built from 13 residues. V lost 6 bases and J 9 bases, leaving 15 bases between the germline ends. The CDR3 DNA is TGTGCCAGCAGACCCACAGGTAGCTCGCCCCAGCATTTT. It codes for CASRPTGSSPQHF.